This TCR beta chain stems from a study of blood T cell repertoires in COVID-19 (dated by TCRdb to 2018 to 2020). About the investigation overall: Samples from collaborators originated in the United States, Italy and Spain and spanned both the acute and convalescent phases of COVID-19. The sample metadata nearly always contained a de-identified subject ID, COVID-19 status, age in years and sex. The dataset comprised deeply sampled blood TCRbeta repertoires from subjects exposed to, actively infected with, or recovered from COVID-19. The material from the prospective study consisted of cDNA or gDNA derived from T cells, B-cell-depleted T cells, or PBMCs. Where HLA class I and class II types were available, the types were taken from metadata supplied by the sample provider, not from assay-based typing. The repertoires were released in a freely available public database intended as a resource for research on the immune response to SARS-CoV-2. Samples came from the ongoing ImmuneRACE study (first 160 participants) plus 1,254 subjects from 6 global collaborators. Summary of the overall study and its limitations: The amount of clinical and demographic metadata varied by source and participant and was provided uncurated.

Participants in the prospective study were aged about 18 to 95 years, lived in 20 to 30 United States geographic areas, and enrolled through a virtual design. In the prospective study, cohorts were assigned on the basis of participant-reported clinical history obtained from a screening survey and a study questionnaire. Mobile phlebotomists in the prospective study collected whole blood, serum and a nasopharyngeal or oropharyngeal swab from every participant. Additional blood draws and questionnaires over an approximately 2-month period could optionally be provided by prospective study participants. Blood samples from the prospective study were shipped frozen or at room temperature prior to DNA extraction. The CDR3 runs 16 residues from the cysteine to the phenylalanine. The retained sequence is limited to the CDR3, 48 bases, with the frame set at the first base. Sequences SGHRS (CDR1) and YFSETQ (CDR2) are obtained from the germline V gene. Trimming takes 4 bases from V and 4 bases from J, and the germline ends sit 20 bases apart.

This clone showed up just a few times. Its antigen is currently not known. No per-base quality is available; no much larger clone lies one base away. TCRbeta CDR3 regions were amplified from genomic DNA using the immunoSEQ Assay, a bias-controlled multiplex PCR. The study's own analysis went as follows. The number of nucleated cells in each sample was estimated by amplification of reference gene primers within the assay. To quantify the absolute abundance of each unique TCRbeta CDR3 rearrangement, sequence reads were collapsed and filtered. For each sample, productive Simpson clonality was calculated by taking the square root of Simpson's diversity index across productive rearrangements. TCRdb took over this immuneACCESS table, retaining in-frame rearrangements with V and J assigned. Such tables are incomplete; in checked studies, under half of the missing clones stem from an unresolved V gene, and the remainder is unexplained. V, J and clone size were drawn from that table, and D and trimming were deduced from the DNA. Across this sample there are approximately 230,000 clones, with almost 90% seen only once. Approximately 15% of the sample goes to the ten largest clones.

The source is a woman aged 50 to 60 with acute COVID-19. Rearrangement joined TRBV5-1 to TRBJ1-2, with TRBD1 tentatively as D gene (6 bases match). Sequencing was performed on PBMCs or T cells enriched from blood (not recorded which). CDR3 reads: CASSPGSRQASYGYTF. The DNA reads as follows: TGCGCCAGCAGCCCGGGGTCGAGACAGGCTAGCTATGGCTACACCTTC.